A selection of T cell receptor beta chains follows, all from one sample in a study of glioma-infiltrating T cells after dendritic cell vaccination. Profiled with immunoSEQ multiplex PCR; TCRdb holds only in-frame clones, not every one. Of 71,000 or so clones listed, 81% are singletons. The sequences come from blood, collected before dendritic cell vaccination. The receptors here all came from a human donor with glioblastoma. The CDR3 runs from the conserved cysteine through the conserved F or W. The D gene is left open where the match is weak. Where a row states a size, it is once, few, many or the class of an expanded clone; other rows omit it.

d_gene,v_gene,abundance,j_gene,CDR3aa,CDR3nt
TRBD2,TRBV6-1,.,TRBJ2-1,CASSERSGGAGEQFF,TGTGCCAGCAGTGAACGGAGCGGGGGGGCAGGTGAGCAGTTCTTC
.,TRBV4-2,few,TRBJ1-6,CASSQDGGDGSPLHF,TGTGCCAGCAGCCAAGATGGGGGGGATGGTTCACCCCTCCACTTT
TRBD1,TRBV6-5,.,TRBJ2-7,CASSYRTGSISYEQYF,TGTGCCAGCAGTTACAGGACAGGGAGTATTTCCTACGAGCAGTACTTC
.,TRBV4-2,.,TRBJ2-2,CASSRPGVTGELFF,TGTGCCAGCAGCCGCCCAGGGGTCACCGGGGAGCTGTTTTTT
TRBD1,TRBV5-4,.,TRBJ1-2,CASSPGGTEYGYTF,TGTGCCAGCAGCCCTGGAGGGACAGAATATGGCTACACCTTC
.,TRBV5-1,once,TRBJ2-7,CASSLPSFDYEQYF,TGCGCCAGCAGCTTGCCCAGTTTCGACTACGAGCAGTACTTC
.,TRBV5-4,once,TRBJ2-7,CASSLGQSYEQYF,TGTGCCAGCAGCTTGGGGCAGTCCTACGAGCAGTACTTC
TRBD2,TRBV27,.,TRBJ2-2,CASSLEGLGDPGELFF,TGTGCCAGCAGTTTAGAGGGACTAGGGGATCCCGGGGAGCTGTTTTTT
TRBD1,TRBV6-5,once,TRBJ1-2,CASSYSYTGELYGYTF,TGTGCCAGCAGTTACTCCTATACAGGGGAGCTGTATGGCTACACCTTC
.,TRBV6-1,.,TRBJ1-3,CASSGRTSAGNTIYF,TGTGCCAGCAGTGGACGGACTTCCGCTGGAAACACCATATATTTT
.,TRBV13,.,TRBJ1-1,CASSSVVLGGDVGAFF,TGTGCCAGCAGCTCCGTGGTTTTAGGAGGGGACGTAGGAGCTTTCTTT
.,TRBV5-1,.,TRBJ1-5,CASSLEGGSNQPQHF,TGCGCCAGCAGCTTGGAGGGAGGTAGCAATCAGCCCCAGCATTTT
TRBD1,TRBV13,.,TRBJ2-5,CASSPGQGQETQYF,TGTGCCAGCAGCCCCGGACAGGGGCAAGAGACCCAGTACTTC
.,TRBV29-1,.,TRBJ1-1,CSVEDLRGPLNTEAFF,TGCAGCGTTGAAGATCTCAGGGGCCCATTGAACACTGAAGCTTTCTTT
TRBD1,TRBV7-2,.,TRBJ2-1,CASSSGPGQGGGNEQFF,TGTGCCAGCAGCTCGGGACCGGGACAGGGGGGGGGCAATGAGCAGTTCTTC
TRBD1,TRBV2,once,TRBJ1-1,CASRLDREGTEAFF,TGTGCCAGCAGACTCGACAGGGAAGGCACTGAAGCTTTCTTT